This T cell receptor beta chain comes out of a study of shared clonotypes between healthy human individuals. Trimming left V 4 bases short and J 1 base short, with 12 bases between. The length of the CDR3 is 15 residues. Per the germline V gene, CDR1 is SEHNR and CDR2 is FQNEAQ (reference sequence). There are a few counts of this clone. Its antigen remains unknown. As originally analysed: Filtering differed since immunoSEQ provided only junctions, with no quality scores. Sequencing used immunoSEQ multiplex PCR; TCRdb keeps in-frame clones, though not all of them. The DNA gave D and trimming, while V, J and clone size come from that table. The repertoire consists of fewer than 400,000 clones, with around 74% occurring once and the leading ten covering about a tenth. Study results and limitations: Relative to memory subsets, naive subsets generally showed larger estimated richness. An effect of sequencing depth on clonotype sharing among donors was expected. Blood alone was sampled, and tissue repertoires likely differ.

The V and J genes are TRBV7-9 and TRBJ2-3; D unresolved. Sequences were obtained from memory CD4+ T cells sorted from blood. Regarding subset: CD45RA-negative fraction. This TCR was sampled from a man aged 30 to 45 in good health. Here the CDR3 reads CASSSNTGGTDTQYF. The DNA of the CDR3 is TGTGCCAGCAGCTCCAATACTGGGGGCACAGATACGCAGTATTTT. Supplemented by reference TRBV7-9 and TRBJ2-3, the full variable domain reads DTGVSQNPRHKITKRGQNVTFRCDPISEHNRLYWYRQTLGQGPEFLTYFQNEAQLEKSRLLSDRFSAERPKGSFSTLEIQRTEQGDSAMYLCASSSNTGGTDTQYFGPGTRLTVL.